The entry that follows covers one T cell receptor beta chain sequence. Some clones are missing from TCRdb's copy, which holds only in-frame ones; the method was immunoSEQ multiplex PCR. The sample gives 79,000 or so clones, approximately 80% of which show up once; about 26% is in the top ten. This sample is part of a study of T cell responses to AZD1222 COVID-19 vaccine. Trimming stripped 0 bases from V and 5 bases from J, with 7 bases between. The CDR3 covers 13 residues. Per germline, CDR1 SEHNR and CDR2 FQNEAQ (reference sequence). This receptor was identified in an adult who received the MenACWY meningococcal vaccine as a control. Here the sequenced sample was peripheral blood, taken 28 days after the second dose of the MenACWY control vaccine. This chain joins TRBV7-9 and TRBJ2-5; D ambiguous. The CDR3 reads CASSLARSETQYF. In nucleotides, the CDR3 is TGTGCCAGCAGCTTAGCTAGGAGCGAGACCCAGTACTTC.